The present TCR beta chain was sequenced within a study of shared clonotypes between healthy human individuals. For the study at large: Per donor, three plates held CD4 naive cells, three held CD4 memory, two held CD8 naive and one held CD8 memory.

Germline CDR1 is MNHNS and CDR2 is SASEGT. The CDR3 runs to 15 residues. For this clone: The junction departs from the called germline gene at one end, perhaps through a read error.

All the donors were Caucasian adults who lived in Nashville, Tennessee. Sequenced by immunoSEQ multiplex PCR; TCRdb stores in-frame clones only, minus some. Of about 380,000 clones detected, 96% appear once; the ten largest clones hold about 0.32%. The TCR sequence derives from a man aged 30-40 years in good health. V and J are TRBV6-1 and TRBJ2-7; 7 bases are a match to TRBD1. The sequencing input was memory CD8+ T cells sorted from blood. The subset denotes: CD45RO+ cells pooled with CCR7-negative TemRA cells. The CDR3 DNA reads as TGTGCCAGCAGCTTAGACAGGGAAAGTCGGTACGGGCAGTACTTC. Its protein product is CASSLDRESRYGQYF.